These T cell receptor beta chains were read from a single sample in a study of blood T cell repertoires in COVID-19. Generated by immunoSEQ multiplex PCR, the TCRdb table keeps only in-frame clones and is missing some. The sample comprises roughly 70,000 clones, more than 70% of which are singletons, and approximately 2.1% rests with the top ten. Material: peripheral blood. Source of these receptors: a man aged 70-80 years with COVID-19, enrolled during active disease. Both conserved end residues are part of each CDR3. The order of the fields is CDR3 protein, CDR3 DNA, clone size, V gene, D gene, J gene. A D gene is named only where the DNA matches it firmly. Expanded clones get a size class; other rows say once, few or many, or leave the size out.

CAWSSSGNGELFF TGTGCCTGGAGCTCTAGCGGGAACGGGGAGCTGTTTTTT . TRBV30 TRBD2 TRBJ2-2
CASSTGLAGPYNEQFF TGTGCCAGCAGTACTGGACTAGCGGGACCCTACAATGAGCAGTTCTTC . TRBV6-2/TRBV6-3 TRBD2 TRBJ2-1
CASNSRMGRANTGELFF TGTGCCAGCAACTCAAGGATGGGCAGGGCGAACACCGGGGAGCTGTTTTTT . TRBV5-4 . TRBJ2-2
CASSRRELTPYEQYF TGTGCCAGCTCACGACGGGAGCTTACCCCCTACGAGCAGTACTTC . TRBV18 . TRBJ2-7
CASSHLTTSGQETQYF TGCGCCAGCAGCCACCTCACGACTAGCGGACAAGAGACCCAGTACTTC . TRBV4-1 TRBD2 TRBJ2-5
CASSQGLMGTEAFF TGCGCCAGCAGTCAGGGACTGATGGGCACTGAAGCTTTCTTT few TRBV5-1 . TRBJ1-1
CASSLRGRREAFF TGTGCCAGCAGCCTCCGGGGGAGGAGGGAAGCTTTCTTT . TRBV5-6 . TRBJ1-1
CASSLGQVESEQFF TGCGCCAGCAGCTTGGGACAGGTGGAGAGTGAGCAGTTCTTC once TRBV5-1 . TRBJ2-1
CASSVLQGNSYNEQFF TGTGCCAGCAGCGTCTTACAGGGGAACTCCTACAATGAGCAGTTCTTC . TRBV9 TRBD1 TRBJ2-1
CASSPPRRGDTEAFF TGTGCCAGCAGCCCCCCACGGCGGGGTGACACTGAAGCTTTCTTT once TRBV7-9 . TRBJ1-1
CASSLFSGTGINYEQYF TGTGCCAGCAGCTTGTTTAGCGGGACAGGGATAAACTACGAGCAGTACTTC . TRBV5-6 . TRBJ2-7
CATSKVQALNTEAFF TGTGCCACCAGCAAGGTTCAGGCCTTGAACACTGAAGCTTTCTTT . TRBV15 . TRBJ1-1
CATSDVGTGGEQYF TGTGCCACCAGTGATGTGGGGACAGGGGGGGAGCAGTACTTC . TRBV24-1 TRBD1 TRBJ2-7
CASALKGLGGGIEQFF TGTGCCAGCGCACTGAAGGGTCTTGGTGGAGGTATTGAGCAGTTCTTC once TRBV27 . TRBJ2-1
CASSLAHGGGELFF TGCGCCAGCAGCTTAGCACACGGGGGCGGGGAGCTGTTTTTT . TRBV5-1 . TRBJ2-2
CASSQDLDRGFATNEKLFF TGCGCCAGCAGCCAGGACCTGGACAGGGGCTTCGCAACTAATGAAAAACTGTTTTTT . TRBV4-3 TRBD1 TRBJ1-4
CASSLGPPQNQPQHF TGTGCCAGCAGCTTAGGTCCCCCACAAAATCAGCCCCAGCATTTT few TRBV7-2 . TRBJ1-5
CASSSGNTGGDGNTIYF TGCGCCAGCAGCTCGGGGAACACAGGGGGCGATGGAAACACCATATATTTT . TRBV5-1 TRBD1 TRBJ1-3
CSVNGLAGRNEQYF TGCAGCGTGAACGGACTAGCGGGACGCAATGAGCAGTACTTC . TRBV29-1 TRBD2 TRBJ2-7
CASRRGAGNSPLHF TGTGCCAGCAGACGGGGGGCAGGGAATTCACCCCTCCACTTT medium-sized TRBV27 . TRBJ1-6
CASSQVEGDGGYTF TGTGCCAGCAGCCAAGTTGAGGGCGATGGCGGCTACACCTTC . TRBV4-2 . TRBJ1-2
CASSSDRPKGGEQYF TGTGCCAGCAGTTCAGACAGGCCAAAAGGTGGGGAGCAGTACTTC . TRBV2 . TRBJ2-7
CASSSVYGYTF TGTGCCAGTAGTTCTGTCTATGGCTACACCTTC . TRBV19 . TRBJ1-2
CASSLVGGSYYGYTF TGTGCCAGCAGCTTAGTAGGAGGGAGCTACTATGGCTACACCTTC . TRBV11-2 . TRBJ1-2
CASSPPGQGITGNTIYF TGTGCCAGCTCACCCCCGGGACAGGGGATAACTGGAAACACCATATATTTT few TRBV18 TRBD1 TRBJ1-3
CASSLGQGNTGELFF TGCGCCAGCAGCTTGGGACAGGGGAACACCGGGGAGCTGTTTTTT . TRBV5-1 TRBD1 TRBJ2-2
CASSLGELARGGETQYF TGTGCCAGCAGCTTAGGCGAACTAGCTCGAGGAGGAGAGACCCAGTACTTC . TRBV7-6 . TRBJ2-5
CASSLTSGTELNQPQHF TGTGCCAGCAGCTTAACCTCCGGGACAGAACTCAATCAGCCCCAGCATTTT few TRBV7-8 TRBD1 TRBJ1-5
CASSTGATNEKLFF TGTGCCAGCAGCACAGGGGCGACTAATGAAAAACTGTTTTTT . TRBV5-6 TRBD1 TRBJ1-4
CASRSTVLTADTQYF TGCGCCAGCAGAAGTACAGTTTTAACGGCAGATACGCAGTATTTT . TRBV5-1 . TRBJ2-3
CATSRTSLEQFF TGTGCCACCTCCAGAACGTCCCTCGAGCAGTTCTTC . TRBV24-1 . TRBJ2-1
CASSRKLAGTYEQYF TGTGCCAGCAGCAGGAAACTAGCGGGAACCTACGAGCAGTACTTC . TRBV6-5 TRBD2 TRBJ2-7
CASSLAVAVGGYTF TGTGCCAGCAGTCTTGCCGTCGCGGTGGGTGGCTACACCTTC . TRBV5-6 . TRBJ1-2
CATSRDQGENTEAFF TGTGCCACCAGCAGAGATCAGGGGGAGAACACTGAAGCTTTCTTT . TRBV15 TRBD1 TRBJ1-1
CASSSYFLPGQGALQYNSPLHF TGTGCCAGCAGTTCGTATTTCCTACCGGGACAGGGGGCCCTTCAGTATAATTCACCCCTCCACTTT . TRBV28 TRBD1 TRBJ1-6
CASSQVTLLGMEQYF TGTGCCAGCAGCCAAGTCACCCTCCTAGGAATGGAGCAGTACTTC . TRBV4-2 . TRBJ2-7
CASSLYGGSSTDTQYF TGTGCCAGCAGCTTATACGGGGGTTCTAGCACAGATACGCAGTATTTT . TRBV7-6 . TRBJ2-3
CASSLESGPNYGYTF TGTGCCAGCAGCTTGGAAAGCGGACCCAACTATGGCTACACCTTC . TRBV5-4 . TRBJ1-2
CASSGRINYGYTF TGTGCCAGCAGCGGCAGAATTAACTATGGCTACACCTTC once TRBV9 . TRBJ1-2
CASALVQGNTGELFF TGTGCCAGCGCGCTGGTGCAGGGAAACACCGGGGAGCTGTTTTTT . TRBV7-9 . TRBJ2-2
CASSLAAGPYEQYF TGTGCCAGCAGCTTAGCGGCGGGTCCCTACGAGCAGTACTTC . TRBV11-1 . TRBJ2-7
CASSSDRVFTEAFF TGTGCCAGCAGTTCGGACAGGGTGTTTACTGAAGCTTTCTTT . TRBV6-5 TRBD1 TRBJ1-1
CASRHQGGNQPQHF TGCGCCAGCAGGCATCAGGGGGGCAATCAGCCCCAGCATTTT . TRBV10-2 TRBD1 TRBJ1-5
CASSTTDSSSGEQYF TGTGCCAGTAGTACAACAGATTCTTCTAGCGGAGAGCAGTACTTC few TRBV19 TRBD2 TRBJ2-7
CASSQGLGPQETQYF TGTGCCAGCAGCCAAGGGTTGGGCCCCCAAGAGACCCAGTACTTC . TRBV3-1/TRBV3-2 . TRBJ2-5
CASSEGGWSEELFF TGTGCCAGCAGCGAGGGGGGGTGGTCGGAGGAGCTGTTTTTT . TRBV9 . TRBJ2-2
CASSPDRVGIEKLFF TGCGCCAGCAGCCCCGACAGGGTGGGGATAGAAAAACTGTTTTTT . TRBV4-1 TRBD1 TRBJ1-4
CASSGGIEAFF TGTGCCAGCAGTGGCGGGATTGAAGCTTTCTTT few TRBV28 . TRBJ1-1
CASSPGQADTQYF TGTGCCAGCAGCCCTGGACAGGCAGATACGCAGTATTTT . TRBV7-2 TRBD1 TRBJ2-3
CASSLSGGSRDEQYF TGTGCCAGCAGTTTATCGGGAGGGAGTAGGGACGAGCAGTACTTC . TRBV28 TRBD2 TRBJ2-7
CASSIPGTGSNTGELFF TGTGCCAGCAGCATTCCCGGGACAGGGTCGAACACCGGGGAGCTGTTTTTT . TRBV5-4 TRBD1 TRBJ2-2
CASSPTGSGRYTQYF TGTGCCAGCAGCCCGACGGGTAGCGGGAGATATACGCAGTATTTT . TRBV5-4 TRBD2 TRBJ2-3
CASSRDTEAFF TGTGCCAGCAGTCGGGACACTGAAGCTTTCTTT . TRBV9 . TRBJ1-1
CASRVTRDTFHEQYF TGTGCCAGCAGGGTGACAAGGGACACCTTCCACGAGCAGTACTTC . TRBV7-2 . TRBJ2-7
CASSFSDRGETQYF TGTGCCAGCAGTTTCTCGGACAGGGGCGAGACCCAGTACTTC . TRBV6-5 TRBD1 TRBJ2-5
CASSDIGWGNQPQHF TGTGCCAGCAGTGATATCGGGTGGGGCAATCAGCCCCAGCATTTT once TRBV2 . TRBJ1-5
CASQIGLASADTQYF TGTGCCAGCCAAATAGGACTAGCGTCAGCAGATACGCAGTATTTT once TRBV19 TRBD2 TRBJ2-3
CASSLGGINTEAFF TGCGCCAGCAGCTTGGGCGGGATCAACACTGAAGCTTTCTTT few TRBV5-1 . TRBJ1-1
CASSLLLTSGEGPANEQFF TGTGCCAGCAGCTTACTTCTGACTAGCGGGGAGGGCCCTGCCAATGAGCAGTTCTTC . TRBV7-8 TRBD2 TRBJ2-1